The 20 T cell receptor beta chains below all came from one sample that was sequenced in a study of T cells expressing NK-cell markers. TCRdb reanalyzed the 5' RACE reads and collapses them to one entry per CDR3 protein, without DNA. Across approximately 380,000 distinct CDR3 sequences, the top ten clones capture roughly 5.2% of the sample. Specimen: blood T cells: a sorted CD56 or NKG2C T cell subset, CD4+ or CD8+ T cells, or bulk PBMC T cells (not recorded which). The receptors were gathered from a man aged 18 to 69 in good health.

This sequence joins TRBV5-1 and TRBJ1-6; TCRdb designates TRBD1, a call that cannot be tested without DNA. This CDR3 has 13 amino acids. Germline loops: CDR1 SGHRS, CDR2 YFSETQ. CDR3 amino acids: CASSAPDRGTLHF.

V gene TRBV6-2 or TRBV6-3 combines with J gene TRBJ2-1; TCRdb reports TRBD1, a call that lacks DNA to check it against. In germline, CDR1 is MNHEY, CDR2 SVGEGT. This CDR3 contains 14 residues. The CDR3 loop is CASRPGTGYNEQFF.

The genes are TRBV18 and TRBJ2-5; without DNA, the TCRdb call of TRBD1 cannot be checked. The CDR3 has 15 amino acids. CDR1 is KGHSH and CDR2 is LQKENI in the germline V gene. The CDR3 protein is CASSFRTGETETQYF. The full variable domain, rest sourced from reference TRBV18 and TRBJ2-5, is NAGVMQNPRHLVRRRGQEARLRCSPMKGHSHVYWYRQLPEEGLKFMVYLQKENIIDESGMPKERFSAEFPKEGPSILRIQQVVRGDSAAYFCASSFRTGETETQYFGPGTRLLVL.

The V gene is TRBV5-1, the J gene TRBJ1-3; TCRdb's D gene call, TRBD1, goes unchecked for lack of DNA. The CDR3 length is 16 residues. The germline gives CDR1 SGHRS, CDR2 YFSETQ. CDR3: CASSRGLGGSGNTIYF.

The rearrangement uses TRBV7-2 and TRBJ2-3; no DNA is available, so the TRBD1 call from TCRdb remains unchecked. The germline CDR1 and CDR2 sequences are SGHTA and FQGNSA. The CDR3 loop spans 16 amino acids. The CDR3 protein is CASSLSMGGRSDTQYF.

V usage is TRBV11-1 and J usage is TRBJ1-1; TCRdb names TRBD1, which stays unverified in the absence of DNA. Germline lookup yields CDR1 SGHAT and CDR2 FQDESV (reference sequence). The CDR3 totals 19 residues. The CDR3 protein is CASSNRGQGRRWMNTEAFF.

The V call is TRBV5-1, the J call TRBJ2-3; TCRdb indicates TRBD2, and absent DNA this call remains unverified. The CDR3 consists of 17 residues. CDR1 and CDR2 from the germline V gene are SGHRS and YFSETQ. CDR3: CASSLEVVAGGRDTQYF. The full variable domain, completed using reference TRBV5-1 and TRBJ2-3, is KAGVTQTPRYLIKTRGQQVTLSCSPISGHRSVSWYQQTPGQGLQFLFEYFSETQRNKGNFPGRFSGRQFSNSRSEMNVSTLELGDSALYLCASSLEVVAGGRDTQYFGPGTRLTVL.

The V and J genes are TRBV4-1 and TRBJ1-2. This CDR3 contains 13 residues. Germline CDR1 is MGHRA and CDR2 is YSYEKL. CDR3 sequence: CASSQGGRDGYTF.

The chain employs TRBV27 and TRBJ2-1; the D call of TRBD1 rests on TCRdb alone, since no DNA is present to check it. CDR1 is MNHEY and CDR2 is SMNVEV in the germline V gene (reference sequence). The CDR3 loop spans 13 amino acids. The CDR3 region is CASSSAGDGEQFF.

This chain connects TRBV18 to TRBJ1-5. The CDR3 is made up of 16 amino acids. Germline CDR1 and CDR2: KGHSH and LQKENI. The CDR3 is CASSAGPSISNQPQHF.

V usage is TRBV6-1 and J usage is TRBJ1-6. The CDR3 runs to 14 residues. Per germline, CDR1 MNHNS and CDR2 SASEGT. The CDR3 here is CASSPGGLHSPLHF.

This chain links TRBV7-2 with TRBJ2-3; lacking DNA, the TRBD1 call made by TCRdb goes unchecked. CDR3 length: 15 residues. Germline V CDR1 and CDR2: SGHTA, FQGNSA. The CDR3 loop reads CASSPRGREPNTQYF.

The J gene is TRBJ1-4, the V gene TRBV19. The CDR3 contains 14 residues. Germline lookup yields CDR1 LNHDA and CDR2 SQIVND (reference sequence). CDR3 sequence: CASRRFATNEKLFF.

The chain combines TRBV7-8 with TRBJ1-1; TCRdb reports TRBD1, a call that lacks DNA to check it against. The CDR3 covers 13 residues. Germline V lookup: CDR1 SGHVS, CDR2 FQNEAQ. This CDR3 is CASSPPLGGEAFF. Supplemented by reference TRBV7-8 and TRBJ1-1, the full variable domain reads GAGVSQSPRYKVAKRGQDVALRCDPISGHVSLFWYQQALGQGPEFLTYFQNEAQLDKSGLPSDRFFAERPEGSVSTLKIQRTQQEDSAVYLCASSPPLGGEAFFGQGTRLTVV.

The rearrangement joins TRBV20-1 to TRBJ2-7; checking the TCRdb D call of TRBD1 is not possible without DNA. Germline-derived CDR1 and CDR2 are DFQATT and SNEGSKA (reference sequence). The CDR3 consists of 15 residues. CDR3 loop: CSARRTGPSSYEQYF.

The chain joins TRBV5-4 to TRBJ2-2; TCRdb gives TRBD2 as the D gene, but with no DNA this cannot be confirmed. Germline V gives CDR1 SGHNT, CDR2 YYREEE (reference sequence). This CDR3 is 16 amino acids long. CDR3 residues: CASSNRGGGAFGELFF.

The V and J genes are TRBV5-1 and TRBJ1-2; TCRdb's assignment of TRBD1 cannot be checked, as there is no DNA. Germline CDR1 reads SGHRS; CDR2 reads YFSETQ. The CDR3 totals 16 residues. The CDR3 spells CASSPTAGTGNYGYTF.

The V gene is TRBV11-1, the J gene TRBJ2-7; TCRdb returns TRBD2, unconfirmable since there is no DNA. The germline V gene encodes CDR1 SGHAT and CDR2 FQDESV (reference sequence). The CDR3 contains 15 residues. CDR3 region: CASSSKPGPSYEQYF.

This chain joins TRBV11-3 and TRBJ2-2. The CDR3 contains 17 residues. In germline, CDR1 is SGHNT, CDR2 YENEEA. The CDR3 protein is CASSLDIVGINTGELFF.

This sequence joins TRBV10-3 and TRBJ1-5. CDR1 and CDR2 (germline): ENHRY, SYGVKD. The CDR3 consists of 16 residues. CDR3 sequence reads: CAISEGSQYSNQPQHF.